The 2 T cell receptor beta chains below were found in one sample sequenced in a study of blood T cell repertoires in COVID-19 (TCRdb year 2020). Library method: the immunoSEQ multiplex PCR assay. TCRdb's version of the immuneACCESS table is confined to in-frame rearrangements and falls short of the full clone set. An unresolved V gene accounts for under half of the shortfall where checked; the remainder is of unknown origin. Present in this sample are 150,000 to 200,000 clones, about 87% of which were seen just once. The ten top clones hold around 1% of the sample. Specimen: peripheral blood. Every receptor here comes from a woman younger than 35 who had recovered from COVID-19.

This chain connects TRBV30 to TRBJ2-1, with a tentative D call TRBD2 (5 bases). Per the germline V gene, CDR1 is GTSNPN and CDR2 is SVGIG (reference sequence). CDR3 length: 11 amino acids. Trimming cost V 5 bases and J 5 bases, with 7 bases left between them. The CDR3 sequence is CAWGSDNEQFF. Written as DNA, the CDR3 is TGTGCCTGGGGTAGCGACAATGAGCAGTTCTTC.

The gene calls are TRBV6-4 and TRBJ2-1; a weak D match, TRBD1 (5 bases). Germline CDR1 and CDR2: MRHNA and SNTAGT. Trimming removed 0 bases at V and 5 bases at J, with 8 bases between. This CDR3 spans 14 amino acids. This chain's CDR3 is CASSDSTDHNEQFF. The CDR3 region has the DNA TGTGCCAGCAGTGACTCGACAGATCACAATGAGCAGTTCTTC.